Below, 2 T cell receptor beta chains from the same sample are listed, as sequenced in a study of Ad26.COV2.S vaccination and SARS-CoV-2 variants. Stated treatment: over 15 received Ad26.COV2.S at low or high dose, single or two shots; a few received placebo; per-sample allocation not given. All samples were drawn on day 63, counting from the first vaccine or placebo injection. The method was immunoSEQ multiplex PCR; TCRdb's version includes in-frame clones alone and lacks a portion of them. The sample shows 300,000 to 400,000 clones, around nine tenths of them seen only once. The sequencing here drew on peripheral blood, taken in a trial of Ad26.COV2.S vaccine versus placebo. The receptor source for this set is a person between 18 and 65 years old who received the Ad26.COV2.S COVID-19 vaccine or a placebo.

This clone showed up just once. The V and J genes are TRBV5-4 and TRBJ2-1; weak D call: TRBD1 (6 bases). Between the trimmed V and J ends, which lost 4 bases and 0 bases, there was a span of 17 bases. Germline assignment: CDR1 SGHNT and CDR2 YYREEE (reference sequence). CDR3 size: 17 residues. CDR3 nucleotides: TGTGCCAGCAGCCCTTTACCAGGGGAGTCCTCCTACAATGAGCAGTTCTTC. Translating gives CASSPLPGESSYNEQFF.

The CDR3 here is CASSVGRLAGGRETQYF. For the CDR3, the DNA is TGTGCCAGCAGCGTAGGAAGACTAGCGGGGGGCAGGGAGACCCAGTACTTC. The chain couples TRBV9 to TRBJ2-5, with 13 bases matching TRBD2. The V segment lost 0 bases and the J segment 5 bases; nucleotides outside the gene matches: 7. The CDR3 covers 17 residues. CDR1 is SGDLS and CDR2 is YYNGEE in the germline V gene. The full variable domain, rest sourced from reference TRBV9 and TRBJ2-5, is DSGVTQTPKHLITATGQRVTLRCSPRSGDLSVYWYQQSLDQGLQFLIQYYNGEERAKGNILERFSAQQFPDLHSELNLSSLELGDSALYFCASSVGRLAGGRETQYFGPGTRLLVL.